The clone carrying this T cell receptor (beta chain) came up once. Its antigen remains unidentified. Germline CDR1 and CDR2: MNHEY and SVGEGT. V lost 5 bases to trimming and J lost 5 bases; unmatched junction nucleotides: 6. This CDR3 contains 16 residues. This specimen comes from a study of T cells in Graves' hyperthyroidism and ophthalmopathy. Study results and caveats: Most thyroid clonotypes expanded above 0.001 were also detected in blood.

TCR beta CDR3 regions were amplified from RNA. When the TCR CDR3 underwent first-round RT-PCR, the HTBI primer set was used. MiXCR, applied by TCRdb to the multiplex PCR reads, yields one record per CDR3 protein. The data contain fewer than 350,000 distinct CDR3 sequences, roughly 15% of them singletons. Each diagnosis drew on symptoms, thyroxine, TRAb, thyroid ultrasound and orbital computed tomography findings. Each 10 ml fresh peripheral blood draw supplied the PBMCs. The sequencing sample was made of blood. V usage is TRBV6-2 or TRBV6-3 and J usage is TRBJ2-3; TRBD2 matches at 14 bases. The sequence was obtained from a woman in her thirties with Graves' hyperthyroidism that later progressed to Graves' ophthalmopathy. The CDR3 reads CASSGTSGREGDTQYF. CDR3 sequence (DNA): TGTGCCAGCAGTGGGACTAGCGGGAGAGAGGGAGATACGCAGTATTTT.